The source of this T cell receptor beta chain is a study of blood T cell repertoires in COVID-19. The V and J ends lost 3 bases and 2 bases respectively, with 28 bases between them. Germline assignment: CDR1 MNHNS and CDR2 SASEGT. The CDR3 contains 20 residues. The age range of participants was 18 to 89 years, with residence in roughly 25 US areas. Cohort allocation depended upon clinical history that participants reported. Some clones are missing from TCRdb's copy, which holds only in-frame ones; the method was immunoSEQ multiplex PCR. The repertoire holds around 300,000 clones, with over 80% as singletons.

The chain couples TRBV6-1 to TRBJ1-2, with TRBD1 as a possible D gene (5 bases). What was sequenced was PBMCs or T cells enriched from blood (not recorded which). The receptor was derived from a man aged 30 to 39 who had recovered from COVID-19. The CDR3 region has the DNA TGTGCCAGCAGTGAGAATAAGCCCTACACGGTCTCAGGGTGGAACTATGGCTACACCTTC. Protein product: CASSENKPYTVSGWNYGYTF.